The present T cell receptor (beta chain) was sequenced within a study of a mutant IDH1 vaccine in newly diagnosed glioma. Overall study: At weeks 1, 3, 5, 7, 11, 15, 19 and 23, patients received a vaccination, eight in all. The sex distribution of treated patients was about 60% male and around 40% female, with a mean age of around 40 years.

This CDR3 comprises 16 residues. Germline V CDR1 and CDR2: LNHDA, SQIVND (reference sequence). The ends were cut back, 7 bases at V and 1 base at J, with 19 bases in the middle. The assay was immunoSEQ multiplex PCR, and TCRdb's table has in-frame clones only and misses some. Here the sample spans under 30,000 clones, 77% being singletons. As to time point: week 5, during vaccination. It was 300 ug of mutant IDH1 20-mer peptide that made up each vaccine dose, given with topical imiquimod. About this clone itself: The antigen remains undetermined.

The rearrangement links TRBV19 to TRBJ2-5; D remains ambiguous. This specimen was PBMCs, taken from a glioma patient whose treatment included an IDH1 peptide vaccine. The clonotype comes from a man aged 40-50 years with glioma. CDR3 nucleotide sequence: TGTGCCAGTACCCAACCCGGCTGGTTCAGCCAAGAGACCCAGTACTTC. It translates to CASTQPGWFSQETQYF.